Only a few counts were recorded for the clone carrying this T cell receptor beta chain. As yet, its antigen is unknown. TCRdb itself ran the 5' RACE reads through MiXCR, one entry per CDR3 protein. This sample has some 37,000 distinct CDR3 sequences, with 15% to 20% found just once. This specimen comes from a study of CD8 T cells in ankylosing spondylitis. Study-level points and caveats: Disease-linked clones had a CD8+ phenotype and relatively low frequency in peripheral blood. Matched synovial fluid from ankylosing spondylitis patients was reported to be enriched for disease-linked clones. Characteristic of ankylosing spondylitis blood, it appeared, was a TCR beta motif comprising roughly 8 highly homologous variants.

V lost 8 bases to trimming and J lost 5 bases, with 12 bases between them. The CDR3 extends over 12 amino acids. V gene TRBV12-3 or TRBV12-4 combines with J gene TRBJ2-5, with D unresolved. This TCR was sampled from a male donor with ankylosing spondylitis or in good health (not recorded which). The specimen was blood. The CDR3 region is CASSSVGETQYF. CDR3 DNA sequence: TGTGCCAGCTCATCGGTCGGGGAGACCCAGTACTTC.